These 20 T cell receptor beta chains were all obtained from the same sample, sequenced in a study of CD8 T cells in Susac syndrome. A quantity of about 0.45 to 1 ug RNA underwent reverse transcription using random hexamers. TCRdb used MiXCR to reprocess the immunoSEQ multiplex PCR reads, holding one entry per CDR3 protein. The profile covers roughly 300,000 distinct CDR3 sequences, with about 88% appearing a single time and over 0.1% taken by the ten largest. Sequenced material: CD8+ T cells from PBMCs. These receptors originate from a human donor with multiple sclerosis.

DNA of the CDR3: TGTGCCAGTGTGGATGAGGTCGGTGGATCATCCCTCCACTTT. Protein product: CASVDEVGGSSLHF. The chain joins TRBV19 to TRBJ1-6; D call uncertain. The germline V gene encodes CDR1 LNHDA and CDR2 SQIVND (reference sequence). The V and J ends lost 8 bases and 14 bases respectively, with 22 bases between them. This CDR3 has 14 residues.

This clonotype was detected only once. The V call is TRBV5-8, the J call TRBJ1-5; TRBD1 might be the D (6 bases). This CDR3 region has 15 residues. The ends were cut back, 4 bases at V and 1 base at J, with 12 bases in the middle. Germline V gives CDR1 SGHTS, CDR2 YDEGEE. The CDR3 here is CASSISGTSNQPQHF. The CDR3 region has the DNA TGTGCCAGCAGCATATCAGGGACAAGCAATCAGCCCCAGCATTTT.

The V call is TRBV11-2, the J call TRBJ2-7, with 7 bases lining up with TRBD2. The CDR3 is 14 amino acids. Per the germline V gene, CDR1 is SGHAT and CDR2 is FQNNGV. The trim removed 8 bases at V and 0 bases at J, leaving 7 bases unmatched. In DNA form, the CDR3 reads TGTGCCAGCTCATGGCGGGGGAGCTCCTACGAGCAGTACTTC. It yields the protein CASSWRGSSYEQYF.

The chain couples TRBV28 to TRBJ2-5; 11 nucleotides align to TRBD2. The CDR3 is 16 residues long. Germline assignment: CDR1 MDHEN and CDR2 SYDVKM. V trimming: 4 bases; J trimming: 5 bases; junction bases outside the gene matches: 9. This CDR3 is CASSSTLAGVGETQYF. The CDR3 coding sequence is TGTGCCAGCAGTTCTACACTAGCGGGAGTGGGGGAGACCCAGTACTTC.

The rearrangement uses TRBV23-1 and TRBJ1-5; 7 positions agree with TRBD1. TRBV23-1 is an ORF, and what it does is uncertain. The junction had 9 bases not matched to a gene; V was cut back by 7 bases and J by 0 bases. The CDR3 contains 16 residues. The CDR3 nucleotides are TGCGCCAGCATTCGGACAGGCGGGGATAGCAATCAGCCCCAGCATTTT. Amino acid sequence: CASIRTGGDSNQPQHF.

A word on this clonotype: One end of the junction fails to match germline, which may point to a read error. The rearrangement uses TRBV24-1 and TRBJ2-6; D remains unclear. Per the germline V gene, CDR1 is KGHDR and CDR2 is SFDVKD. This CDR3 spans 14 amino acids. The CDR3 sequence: CATSAYSGANVLTF. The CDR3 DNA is TGTGCCACAAGTGCGTATTCAGGGGCCAACGTCCTGACTTTC.

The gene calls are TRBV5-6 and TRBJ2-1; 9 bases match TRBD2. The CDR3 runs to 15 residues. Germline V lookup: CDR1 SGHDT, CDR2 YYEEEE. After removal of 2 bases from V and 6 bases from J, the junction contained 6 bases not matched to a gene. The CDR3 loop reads CASSFAGGAPNEQFF. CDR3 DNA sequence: TGTGCCAGCAGCTTCGCGGGAGGGGCCCCCAATGAGCAGTTCTTC.

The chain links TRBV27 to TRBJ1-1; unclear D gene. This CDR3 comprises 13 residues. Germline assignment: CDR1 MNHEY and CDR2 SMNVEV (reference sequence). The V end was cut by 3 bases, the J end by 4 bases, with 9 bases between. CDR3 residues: CASSLAVGTEAFF. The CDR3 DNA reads TGTGCCAGCAGTTTGGCGGTCGGCACTGAAGCTTTCTTT.

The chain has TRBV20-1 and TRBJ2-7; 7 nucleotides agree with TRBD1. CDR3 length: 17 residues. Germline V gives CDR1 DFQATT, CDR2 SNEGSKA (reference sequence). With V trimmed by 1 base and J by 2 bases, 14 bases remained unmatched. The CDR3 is CSARGLYEQGTTYEQYF. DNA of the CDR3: TGCAGTGCTAGAGGCCTCTACGAACAGGGGACGACCTACGAGCAGTACTTC.

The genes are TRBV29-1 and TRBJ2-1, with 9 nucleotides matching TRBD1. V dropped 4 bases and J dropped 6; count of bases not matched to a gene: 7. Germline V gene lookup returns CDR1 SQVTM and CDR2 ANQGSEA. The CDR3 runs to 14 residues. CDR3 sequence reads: CSVGLDRGGNEQFF. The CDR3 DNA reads TGCAGCGTTGGCTTGGACAGGGGAGGCAATGAGCAGTTCTTC.

The CDR3, as DNA: TGTGCCAGCAGCCATCATAAGAAACAGGGTAATGATTCACCCCTCCACTTT. Translating it yields CASSHHKKQGNDSPLHF. The chain couples TRBV3-1 to TRBJ1-6, with D possibly being TRBD1 (6 bases). V dropped 3 bases and J dropped 8 bases, with 20 bases sitting between them. Germline V gene data show CDR1 as LGHDT and CDR2 as YNNKEL (reference sequence). This CDR3 has 17 residues.

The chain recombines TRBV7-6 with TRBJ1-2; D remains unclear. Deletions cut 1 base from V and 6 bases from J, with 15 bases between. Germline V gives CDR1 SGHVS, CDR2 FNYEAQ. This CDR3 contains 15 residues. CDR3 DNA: TGTGCCAGCAGCTTAGAGGAGGGTGATGTGCATGGCTACACCTTC. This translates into CASSLEEGDVHGYTF.

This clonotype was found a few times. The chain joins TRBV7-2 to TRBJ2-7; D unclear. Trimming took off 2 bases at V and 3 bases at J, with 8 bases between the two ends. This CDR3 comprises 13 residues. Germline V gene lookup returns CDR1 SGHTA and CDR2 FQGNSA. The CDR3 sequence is CASSLIALYEQYF. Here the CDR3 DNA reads TGTGCCAGCAGCTTAATCGCTCTCTACGAGCAGTACTTC.

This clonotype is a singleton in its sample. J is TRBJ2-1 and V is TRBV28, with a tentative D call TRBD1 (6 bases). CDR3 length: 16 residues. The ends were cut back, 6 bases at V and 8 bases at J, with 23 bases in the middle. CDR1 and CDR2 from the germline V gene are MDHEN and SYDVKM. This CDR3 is CASSFPLLEQGHEQFF. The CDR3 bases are TGTGCCAGCAGCTTTCCCCTACTAGAGCAGGGGCATGAGCAGTTCTTC.

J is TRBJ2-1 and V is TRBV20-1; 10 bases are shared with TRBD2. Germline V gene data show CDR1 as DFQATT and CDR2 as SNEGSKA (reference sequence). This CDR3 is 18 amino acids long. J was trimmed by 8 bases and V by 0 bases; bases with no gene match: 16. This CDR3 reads CSARDSGRISSALDEQFF. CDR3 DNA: TGCAGTGCTAGAGATAGCGGGAGGATAAGTTCAGCTCTGGATGAGCAGTTCTTC.

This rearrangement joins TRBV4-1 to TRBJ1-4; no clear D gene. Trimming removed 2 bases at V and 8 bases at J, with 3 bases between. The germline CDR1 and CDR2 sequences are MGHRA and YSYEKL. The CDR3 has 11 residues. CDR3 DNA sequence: TGCGCCAGCAGCCAACTAGAAAAACTGTTTTTT. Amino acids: CASSQLEKLFF.

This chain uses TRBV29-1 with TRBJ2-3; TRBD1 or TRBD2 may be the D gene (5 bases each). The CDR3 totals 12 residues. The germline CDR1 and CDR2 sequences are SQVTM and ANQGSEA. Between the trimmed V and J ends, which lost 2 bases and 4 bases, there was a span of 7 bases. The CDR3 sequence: CSVELGADTQYF. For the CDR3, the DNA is TGCAGCGTTGAACTGGGGGCAGATACGCAGTATTTT.

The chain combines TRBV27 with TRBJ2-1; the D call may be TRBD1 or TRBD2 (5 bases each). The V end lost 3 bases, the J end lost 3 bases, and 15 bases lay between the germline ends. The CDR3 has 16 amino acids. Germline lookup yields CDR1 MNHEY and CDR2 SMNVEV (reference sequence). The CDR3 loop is CASSLFSGTLYNEQFF. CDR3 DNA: TGTGCCAGCAGTTTGTTTTCCGGGACCCTCTACAATGAGCAGTTCTTC.

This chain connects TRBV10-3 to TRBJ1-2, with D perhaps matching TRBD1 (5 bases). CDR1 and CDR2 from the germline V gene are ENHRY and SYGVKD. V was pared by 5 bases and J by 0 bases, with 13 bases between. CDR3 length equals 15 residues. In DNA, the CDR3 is TGTGCCATCAGTACCGGGACGGGGGCTAACTATGGCTACACCTTC. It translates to CAISTGTGANYGYTF.

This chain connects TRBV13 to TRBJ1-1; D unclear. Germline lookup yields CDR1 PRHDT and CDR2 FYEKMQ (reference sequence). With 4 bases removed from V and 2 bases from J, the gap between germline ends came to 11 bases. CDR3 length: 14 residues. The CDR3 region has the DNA TGTGCCAGCAGCTCGGACCCCGCTAACACTGAAGCTTTCTTT. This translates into CASSSDPANTEAFF.